Each of the 5 T cell receptor beta chains below was sequenced from the same sample in a study of neurological immune-mediated disorders. A single record per CDR3 protein comes from TCRdb applying MiXCR to the 5' RACE reads. The sample contains 55,000 to 80,000 distinct CDR3 sequences, roughly 13% of which appear only once. The time point was: longitudinal time-point 1 (baseline). Sequenced: PBMCs. Source of these receptors: a female donor with HTLV-1-associated myelopathy (HAM/TSP).

As concerns this clonotype: The junction shows a germline mismatch at one end, possibly a read error. J is TRBJ2-1 and V is TRBV12-3 or TRBV12-4, with a possible D match to TRBD1 (5 bases). The length of the CDR3 is 15 residues. CDR3 sequence reads: CDSSLMAGKNNEQFF. Here the CDR3 DNA reads TGTGACAGCAGTTTAATGGCAGGGAAAAACAACGAGCAGTTCTTC.

Notes on this clonotype: A much bigger clone sits one base away, suggesting this may be a read error. This chain uses TRBV14 with TRBJ2-3; no reliable D call. The CDR3 is 13 residues long. V was cut by 0 bases and J by 8 bases, with 9 bases left in between. Per germline, CDR1 SGHDN and CDR2 FVKESK. The DNA for the CDR3 is TGTGCCAGCAGCCAAGAACAAGGATCTACGCAGTATTTT. Amino acids: CASSQEQGSTQYF.

This clonotype was counted at least ten times. This chain links TRBV28 with TRBJ1-5, with D hard to call. The germline V gene has CDR1 MDHEN and CDR2 SYDVKM. There are 14 residues in the CDR3. V was shortened by 2 bases and J by 4 bases, with 9 bases between the two germline ends. The CDR3 DNA follows: TGTGCCAGCAGTTTAGGGTCGGGGAATCAGCCCCAGCATTTT. Translating gives CASSLGSGNQPQHF.

This clonotype was found many times. The rearrangement links TRBV27 to TRBJ2-7; 7 positions match TRBD2. V was clipped by 2 bases and J by 7 bases; unmatched bases: 8. The CDR3 runs to 14 residues. CDR1 MNHEY and CDR2 SMNVEV come from the germline V gene (reference sequence). In nucleotides, the CDR3 is TGTGCCAGCAGTTTAGGGGGGGTTCGTATGGAGCAGTACTTC. Its translation is CASSLGGVRMEQYF.

This clonotype was observed many times. This chain joins TRBV10-3 and TRBJ1-2, with D possibly being TRBD1 (5 bases). The V gene's germline CDR1 is ENHRY and CDR2 SYGVKD. V lost 4 bases to trimming and J lost 4 bases, with 10 bases between them. This CDR3 has 13 residues. The chain's CDR3 is CAISVSGVYGYTF. The CDR3 bases are TGTGCCATCAGTGTCTCGGGGGTCTATGGCTACACCTTC.